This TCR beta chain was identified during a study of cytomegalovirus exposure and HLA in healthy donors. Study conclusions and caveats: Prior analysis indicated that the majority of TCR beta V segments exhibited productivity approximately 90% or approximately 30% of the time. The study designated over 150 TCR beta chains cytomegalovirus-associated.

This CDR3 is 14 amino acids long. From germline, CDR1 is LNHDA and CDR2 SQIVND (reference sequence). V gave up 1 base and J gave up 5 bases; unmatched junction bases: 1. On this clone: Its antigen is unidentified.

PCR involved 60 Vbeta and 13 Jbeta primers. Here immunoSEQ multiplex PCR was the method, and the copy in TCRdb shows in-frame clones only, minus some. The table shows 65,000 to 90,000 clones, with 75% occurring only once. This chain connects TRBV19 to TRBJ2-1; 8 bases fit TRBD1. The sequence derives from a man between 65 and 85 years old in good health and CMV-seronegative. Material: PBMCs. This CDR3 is CASSIGTGNNEQFF. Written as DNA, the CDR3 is TGTGCCAGTAGTATAGGGACAGGGAACAATGAGCAGTTCTTC. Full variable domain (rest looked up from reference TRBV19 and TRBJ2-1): DGGITQSPKYLFRKEGQNVTLSCEQNLNHDAMYWYRQDPGQGLRLIYYSQIVNDFQKGDIAEGYSVSREKKESFPLTVTSAQKNPTAFYLCASSIGTGNNEQFFGPGTRLTVL.